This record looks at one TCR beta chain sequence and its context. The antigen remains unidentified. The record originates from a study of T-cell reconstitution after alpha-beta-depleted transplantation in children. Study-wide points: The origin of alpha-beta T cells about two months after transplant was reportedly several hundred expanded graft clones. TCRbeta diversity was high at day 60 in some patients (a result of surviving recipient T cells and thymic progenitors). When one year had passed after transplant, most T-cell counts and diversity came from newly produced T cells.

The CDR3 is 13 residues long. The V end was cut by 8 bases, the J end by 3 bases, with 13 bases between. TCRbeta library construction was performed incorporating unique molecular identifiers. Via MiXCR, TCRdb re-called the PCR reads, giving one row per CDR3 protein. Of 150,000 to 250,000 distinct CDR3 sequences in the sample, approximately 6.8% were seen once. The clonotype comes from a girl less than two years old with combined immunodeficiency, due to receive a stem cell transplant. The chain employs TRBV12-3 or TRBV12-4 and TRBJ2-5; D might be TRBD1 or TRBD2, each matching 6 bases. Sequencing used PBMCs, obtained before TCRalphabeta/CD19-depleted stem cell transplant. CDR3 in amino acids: CASAEGGKETQYF. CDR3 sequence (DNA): TGTGCCAGCGCGGAGGGGGGAAAAGAGACCCAGTACTTC.